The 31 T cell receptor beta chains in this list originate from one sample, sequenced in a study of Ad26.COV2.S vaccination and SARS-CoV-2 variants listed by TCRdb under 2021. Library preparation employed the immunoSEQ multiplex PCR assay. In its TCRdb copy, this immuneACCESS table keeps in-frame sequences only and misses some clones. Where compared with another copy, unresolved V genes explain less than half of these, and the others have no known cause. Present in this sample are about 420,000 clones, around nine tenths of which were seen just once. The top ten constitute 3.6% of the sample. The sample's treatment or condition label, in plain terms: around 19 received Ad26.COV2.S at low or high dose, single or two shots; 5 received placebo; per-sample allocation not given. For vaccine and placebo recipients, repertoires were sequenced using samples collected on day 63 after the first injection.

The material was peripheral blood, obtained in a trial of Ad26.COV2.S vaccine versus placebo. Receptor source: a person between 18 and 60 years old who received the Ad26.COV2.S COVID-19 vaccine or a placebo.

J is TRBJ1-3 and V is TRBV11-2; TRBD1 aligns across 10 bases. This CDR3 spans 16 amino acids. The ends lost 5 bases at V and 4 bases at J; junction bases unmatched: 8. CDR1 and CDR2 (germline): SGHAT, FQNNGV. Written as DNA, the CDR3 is TGTGCCAGCAGCCTAATCCCGGGACAGGGGGGAAACACCATATATTTT. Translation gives CASSLIPGQGGNTIYF. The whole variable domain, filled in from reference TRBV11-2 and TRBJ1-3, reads EAGVAQSPRYKIIEKRQSVAFWCNPISGHATLYWYQQILGQGPKLLIQFQNNGVVDDSQLPKDRFSAERLKGVDSTLKIQPAKLEDSAVYLCASSLIPGQGGNTIYFGEGSWLTVV.

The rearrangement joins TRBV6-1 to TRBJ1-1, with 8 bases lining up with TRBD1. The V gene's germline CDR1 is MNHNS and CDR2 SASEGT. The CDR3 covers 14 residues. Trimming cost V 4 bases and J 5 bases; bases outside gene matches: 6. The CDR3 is CASSGGTGWTEAFF. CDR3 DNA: TGTGCCAGCAGTGGCGGGACAGGATGGACTGAAGCTTTCTTT.

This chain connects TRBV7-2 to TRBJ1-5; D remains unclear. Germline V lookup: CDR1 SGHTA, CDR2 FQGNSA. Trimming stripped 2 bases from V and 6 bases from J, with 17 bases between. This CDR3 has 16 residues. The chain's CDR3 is CASSLQGAEAGQPQHF. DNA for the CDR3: TGTGCCAGCAGCTTACAAGGCGCGGAAGCGGGTCAGCCCCAGCATTTT.

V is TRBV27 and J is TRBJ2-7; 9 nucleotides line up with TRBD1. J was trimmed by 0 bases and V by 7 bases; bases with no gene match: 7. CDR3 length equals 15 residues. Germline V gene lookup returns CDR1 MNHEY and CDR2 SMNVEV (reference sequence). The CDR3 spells CASKMTGGSSYEQYF. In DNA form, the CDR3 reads TGTGCCAGCAAAATGACAGGGGGGAGCTCCTACGAGCAGTACTTC.

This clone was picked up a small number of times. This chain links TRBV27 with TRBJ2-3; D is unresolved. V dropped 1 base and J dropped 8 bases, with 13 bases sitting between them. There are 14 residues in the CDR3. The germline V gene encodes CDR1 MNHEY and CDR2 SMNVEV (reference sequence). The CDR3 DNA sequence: TGTGCCAGCAGTTTATTGGGGAATCTAGGTACGCAGTATTTT. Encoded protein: CASSLLGNLGTQYF.

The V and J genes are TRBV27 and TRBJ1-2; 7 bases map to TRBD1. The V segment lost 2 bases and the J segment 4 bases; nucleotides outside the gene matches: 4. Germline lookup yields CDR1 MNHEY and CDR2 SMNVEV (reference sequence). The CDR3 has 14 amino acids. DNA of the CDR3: TGTGCCAGCAGTTTAGACAGGGAGATCTATGGCTACACCTTC. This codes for CASSLDREIYGYTF.

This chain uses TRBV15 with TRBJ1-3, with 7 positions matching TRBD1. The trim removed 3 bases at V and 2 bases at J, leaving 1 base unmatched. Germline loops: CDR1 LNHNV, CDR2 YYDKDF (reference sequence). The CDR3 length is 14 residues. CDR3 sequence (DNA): TGTGCCACCAGCAGCGACAGGGCTGGAAACACCATATATTTT. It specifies CATSSDRAGNTIYF.

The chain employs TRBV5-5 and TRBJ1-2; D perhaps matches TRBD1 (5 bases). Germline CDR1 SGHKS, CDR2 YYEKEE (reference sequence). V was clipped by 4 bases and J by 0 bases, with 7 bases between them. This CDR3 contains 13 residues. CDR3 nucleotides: TGTGCCAGCAGCACGGGGCCTAACTATGGCTACACCTTC. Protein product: CASSTGPNYGYTF.

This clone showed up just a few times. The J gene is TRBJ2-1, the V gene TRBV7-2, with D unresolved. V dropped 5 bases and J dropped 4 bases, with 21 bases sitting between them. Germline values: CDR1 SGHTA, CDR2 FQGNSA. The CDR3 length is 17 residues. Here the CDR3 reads CASSPRQYGPPYNEQFF. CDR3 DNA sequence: TGTGCCAGCAGCCCCCGACAATATGGTCCGCCTTACAATGAGCAGTTCTTC.

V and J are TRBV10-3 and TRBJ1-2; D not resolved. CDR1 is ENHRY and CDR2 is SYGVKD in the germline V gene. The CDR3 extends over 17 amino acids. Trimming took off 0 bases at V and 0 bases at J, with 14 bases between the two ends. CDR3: CAISESRFGSANYGYTF. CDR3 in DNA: TGTGCCATCAGTGAGTCAAGGTTCGGATCAGCTAACTATGGCTACACCTTC.

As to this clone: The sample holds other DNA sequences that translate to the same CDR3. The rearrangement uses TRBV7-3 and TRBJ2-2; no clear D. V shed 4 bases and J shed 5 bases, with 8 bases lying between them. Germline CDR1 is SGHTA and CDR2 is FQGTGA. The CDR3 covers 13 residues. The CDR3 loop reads CASSSQGTGELFF. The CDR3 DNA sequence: TGTGCCAGCAGCTCACAAGGGACCGGGGAGCTGTTTTTT.

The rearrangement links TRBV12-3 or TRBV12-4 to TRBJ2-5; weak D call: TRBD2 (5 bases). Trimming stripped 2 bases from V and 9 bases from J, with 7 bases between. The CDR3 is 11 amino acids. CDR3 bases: TGTGCCAGCAGTTTAAAGGGAGCCCAGTACTTC. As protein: CASSLKGAQYF.

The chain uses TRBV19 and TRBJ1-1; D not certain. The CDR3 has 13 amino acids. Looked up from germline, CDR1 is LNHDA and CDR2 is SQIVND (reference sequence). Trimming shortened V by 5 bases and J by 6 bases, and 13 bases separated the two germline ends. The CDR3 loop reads CASSVTRFAEAFF. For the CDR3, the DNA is TGTGCCAGTAGTGTCACGAGGTTTGCTGAAGCTTTCTTT.

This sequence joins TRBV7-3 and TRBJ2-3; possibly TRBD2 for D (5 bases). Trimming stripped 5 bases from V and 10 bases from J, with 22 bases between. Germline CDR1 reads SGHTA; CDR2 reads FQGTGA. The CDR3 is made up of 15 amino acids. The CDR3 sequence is CASSQEASPRRAQYF. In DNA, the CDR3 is TGTGCCAGCAGCCAGGAGGCTAGCCCCCGCCGGGCGCAGTATTTT.

The CDR3 DNA is TGTGCCAGCAGCTATCCCCTACAGGAGACGGTGAATCAGCCCCAGCATTTT. Protein: CASSYPLQETVNQPQHF. The chain uses TRBV6-2 or TRBV6-3 and TRBJ1-5, with D possibly TRBD1 on 5 matching bases. The CDR3 runs to 17 residues. Germline V gene data show CDR1 as MNHEY and CDR2 as SVGEGT. V was pared by 6 bases and J by 4 bases, with 22 bases between.

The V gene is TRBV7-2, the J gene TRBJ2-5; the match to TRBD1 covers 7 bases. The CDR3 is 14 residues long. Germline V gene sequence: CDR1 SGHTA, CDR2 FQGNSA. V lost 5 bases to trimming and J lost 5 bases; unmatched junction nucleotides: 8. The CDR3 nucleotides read TGTGCCAGCAGCACCCGACAGGGCTGGGAGACCCAGTACTTC. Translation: CASSTRQGWETQYF.

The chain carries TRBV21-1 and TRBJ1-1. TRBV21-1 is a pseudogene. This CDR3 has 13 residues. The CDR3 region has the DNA TGTGGCGCTAAAAGGGCTTTGAACACTGAAGCTTTCTTT. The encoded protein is CGAKRALNTEAFF.

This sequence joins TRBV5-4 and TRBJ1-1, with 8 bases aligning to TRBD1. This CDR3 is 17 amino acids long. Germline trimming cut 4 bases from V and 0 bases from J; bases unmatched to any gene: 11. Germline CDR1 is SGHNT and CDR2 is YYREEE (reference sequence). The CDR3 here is CASSPSDRAGMNTEAFF. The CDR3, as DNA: TGTGCCAGCAGCCCATCGGACAGGGCGGGAATGAACACTGAAGCTTTCTTT. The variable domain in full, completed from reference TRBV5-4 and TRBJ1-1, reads ETGVTQSPTHLIKTRGQQVTLRCSSQSGHNTVSWYQQALGQGPQFIFQYYREEENGRGNFPPRFSGLQFPNYSSELNVNALELDDSALYLCASSPSDRAGMNTEAFFGQGTRLTVV.

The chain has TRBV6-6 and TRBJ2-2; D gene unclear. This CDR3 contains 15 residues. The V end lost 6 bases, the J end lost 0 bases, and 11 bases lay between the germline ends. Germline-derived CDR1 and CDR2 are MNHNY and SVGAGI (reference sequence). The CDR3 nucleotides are TGTGCCAGCAGGGAAGGACGGACGAACACCGGGGAGCTGTTTTTT. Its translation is CASREGRTNTGELFF.

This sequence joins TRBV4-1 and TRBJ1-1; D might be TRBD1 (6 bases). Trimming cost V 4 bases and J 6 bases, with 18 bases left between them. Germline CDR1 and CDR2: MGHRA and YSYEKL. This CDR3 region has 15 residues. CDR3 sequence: CASSLGAQGDAEAFF. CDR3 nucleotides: TGCGCCAGCAGCCTAGGAGCACAGGGCGACGCTGAAGCTTTCTTT.

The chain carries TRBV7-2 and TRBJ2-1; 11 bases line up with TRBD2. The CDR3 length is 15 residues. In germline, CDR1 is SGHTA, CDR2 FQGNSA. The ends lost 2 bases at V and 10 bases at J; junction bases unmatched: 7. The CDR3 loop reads CASSLSLAGGKEQFF. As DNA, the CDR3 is TGTGCCAGCAGCTTATCCCTAGCGGGGGGAAAGGAGCAGTTCTTC.

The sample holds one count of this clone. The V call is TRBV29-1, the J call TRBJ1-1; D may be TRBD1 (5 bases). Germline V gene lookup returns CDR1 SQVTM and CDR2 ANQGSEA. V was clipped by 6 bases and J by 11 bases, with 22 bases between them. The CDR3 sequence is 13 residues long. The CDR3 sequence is CSVQVRDPGGAFF. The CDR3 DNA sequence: TGCAGCGTACAAGTCCGGGACCCCGGGGGGGCTTTCTTT.

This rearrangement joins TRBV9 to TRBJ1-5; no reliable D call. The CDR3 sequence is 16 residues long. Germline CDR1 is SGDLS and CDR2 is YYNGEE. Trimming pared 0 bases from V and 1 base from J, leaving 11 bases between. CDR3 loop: CASSVVRDQSNQPQHF. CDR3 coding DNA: TGTGCCAGCAGCGTAGTGAGGGATCAGAGCAATCAGCCCCAGCATTTT.

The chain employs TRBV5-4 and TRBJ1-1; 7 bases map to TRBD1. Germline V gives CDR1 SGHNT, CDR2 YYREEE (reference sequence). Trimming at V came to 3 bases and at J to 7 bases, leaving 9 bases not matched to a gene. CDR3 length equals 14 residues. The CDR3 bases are TGTGCCAGCAGCTGGGGACCAGGGGGAAGTGAAGCTTTCTTT. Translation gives CASSWGPGGSEAFF.

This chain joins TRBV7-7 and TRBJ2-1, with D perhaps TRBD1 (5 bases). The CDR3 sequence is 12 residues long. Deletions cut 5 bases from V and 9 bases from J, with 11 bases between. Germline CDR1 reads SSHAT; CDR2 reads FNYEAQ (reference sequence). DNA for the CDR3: TGTGCCAGCAGCCCAGGGTATGGTGAGCAGTTCTTC. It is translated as CASSPGYGEQFF. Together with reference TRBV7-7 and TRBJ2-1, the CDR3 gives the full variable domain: GAGVSQSPRYKVTKRGQDVTLRCDPISSHATLYWYQQALGQGPEFLTYFNYEAQPDKSGLPSDRFSAERPEGSISTLTIQRTEQRDSAMYRCASSPGYGEQFFGPGTRLTVL.

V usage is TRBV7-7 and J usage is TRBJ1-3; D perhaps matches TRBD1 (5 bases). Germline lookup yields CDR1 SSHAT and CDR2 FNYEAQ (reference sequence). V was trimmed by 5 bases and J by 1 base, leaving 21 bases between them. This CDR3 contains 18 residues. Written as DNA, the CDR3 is TGTGCCAGCAGCGTTGTGGGGCTTGGGTCCCGATCTGGAAACACCATATATTTT. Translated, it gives CASSVVGLGSRSGNTIYF.

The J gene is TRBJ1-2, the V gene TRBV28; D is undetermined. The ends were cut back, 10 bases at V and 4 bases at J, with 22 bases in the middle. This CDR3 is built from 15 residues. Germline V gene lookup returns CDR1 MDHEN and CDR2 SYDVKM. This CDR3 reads CATDLETTGIYGYTF. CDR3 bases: TGTGCCACCGACCTAGAAACGACGGGAATCTATGGCTACACCTTC.

In DNA form, the CDR3 reads TGTGCCAGCAGCCACTCCCGGTCGGCAGGTGAAAAACTGTTTTTT. Its translation: CASSHSRSAGEKLFF. The gene calls are TRBV7-9 and TRBJ1-4, with D unclear. The CDR3 consists of 15 residues. V gave up 5 bases and J gave up 7 bases, with 17 bases separating them. CDR1 SEHNR and CDR2 FQNEAQ come from the germline V gene (reference sequence).

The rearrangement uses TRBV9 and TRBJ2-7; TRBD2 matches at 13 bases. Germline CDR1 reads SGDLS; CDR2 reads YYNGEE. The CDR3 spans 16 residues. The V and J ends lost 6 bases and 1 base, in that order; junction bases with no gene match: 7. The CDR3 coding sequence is TGTGCCAGCACCCGGACTAGCGGGGGACCTTCCTACGAGCAGTACTTC. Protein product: CASTRTSGGPSYEQYF.

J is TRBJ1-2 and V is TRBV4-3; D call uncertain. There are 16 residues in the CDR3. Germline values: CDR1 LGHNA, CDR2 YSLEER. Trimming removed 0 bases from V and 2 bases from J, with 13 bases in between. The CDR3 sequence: CASSQDTGRRNYGYTF. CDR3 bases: TGCGCCAGCAGCCAAGATACGGGCCGGCGGAACTATGGCTACACCTTC.

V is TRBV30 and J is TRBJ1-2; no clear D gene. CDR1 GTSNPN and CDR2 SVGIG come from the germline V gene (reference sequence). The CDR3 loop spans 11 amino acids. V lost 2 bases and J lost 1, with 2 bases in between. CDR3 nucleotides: TGTGCCTGGAGTCTTAACTATGGCTACACCTTC. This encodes CAWSLNYGYTF.